This T cell receptor (beta chain) was identified during a study of cytomegalovirus exposure and HLA in healthy donors. Overall study context: In an early release, HLA-typed donors contributed tens of millions of unique TCR sequences.

The study, taken as a whole, reports: In a later analysis, about 17,000 TCR beta sequences were associated with HLA alleles at 0.05 false discovery rate. A likely sequencing artifact accounted for one observed cluster of highly shared sequence variants.

This clone appeared once. No antigen is known for it. The CDR3 sequence is 13 residues long. The germline CDR1 and CDR2 sequences are SGHVS and FNYEAQ. The germline V and J ends were trimmed by 5 bases and 3 bases, with 10 bases remaining between them. The primer mix had 60 Vbeta and 13 Jbeta primers. The protocol was immunoSEQ multiplex PCR, while the TCRdb copy is restricted to in-frame clones and leaves out a portion. The table lists roughly 15,000 clones, around 60% of them singletons. The sequencing sample was made of PBMCs. The TCR comes from a woman between 45 and 65 years old in good health and CMV-seropositive. The chain employs TRBV7-6 and TRBJ1-1; D might be TRBD1 (6 bases). The CDR3 loop reads CASSRTGYTEAFF. The DNA for the CDR3 is TGTGCCAGCAGCCGCACAGGGTACACTGAAGCTTTCTTT.